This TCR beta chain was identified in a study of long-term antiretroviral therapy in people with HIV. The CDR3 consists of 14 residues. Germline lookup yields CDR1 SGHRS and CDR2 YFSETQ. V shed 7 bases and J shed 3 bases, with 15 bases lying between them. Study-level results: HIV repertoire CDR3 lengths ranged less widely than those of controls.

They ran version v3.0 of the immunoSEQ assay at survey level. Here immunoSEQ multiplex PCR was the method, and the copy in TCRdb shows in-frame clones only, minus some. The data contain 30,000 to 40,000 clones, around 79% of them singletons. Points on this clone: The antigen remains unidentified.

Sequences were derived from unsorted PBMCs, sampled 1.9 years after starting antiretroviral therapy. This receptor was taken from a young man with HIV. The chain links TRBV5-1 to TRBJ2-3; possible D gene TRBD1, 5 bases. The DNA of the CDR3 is TGCGCCAGCCGGACACAAGGCGCTACAGATACGCAGTATTTT. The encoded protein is CASRTQGATDTQYF. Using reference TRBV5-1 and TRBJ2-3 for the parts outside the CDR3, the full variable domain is KAGVTQTPRYLIKTRGQQVTLSCSPISGHRSVSWYQQTPGQGLQFLFEYFSETQRNKGNFPGRFSGRQFSNSRSEMNVSTLELGDSALYLCASRTQGATDTQYFGPGTRLTVL.